Below, 10 T cell receptor beta chains from the same sample are listed, as sequenced in a study of blood T cell repertoires in COVID-19. The method was immunoSEQ multiplex PCR; TCRdb's version includes in-frame clones alone and lacks a portion of them. The sample carries about 210,000 clones, about 76% recorded once. The specimen sequenced was PBMCs or T cells enriched from blood (not recorded which). The source of these receptors is a woman between 50 and 59 years old with acute COVID-19.

A few counts support this clone. The chain links TRBV27 to TRBJ1-3; D is unclear. The CDR3 covers 16 residues. Trimming cost V 4 bases and J 6 bases, with 19 bases left between them. The germline V gene encodes CDR1 MNHEY and CDR2 SMNVEV (reference sequence). DNA for the CDR3: TGTGCCAGCAGTTCTGCGACGGCCTTCGGGGAAAACACCATATATTTT. It specifies CASSSATAFGENTIYF.

This clone was counted a single time. The gene calls are TRBV2 and TRBJ1-2; no definite D call. CDR1 and CDR2 from the germline V gene are SNHLY and FYNNEI. The CDR3 runs 12 residues. Trimming removed 7 bases at V and 10 bases at J, with 16 bases between. The CDR3 DNA sequence: TGTGCCAGCAAACCTTCAGGCGTGGTCTACACCTTC. It is translated as CASKPSGVVYTF.

The rearrangement links TRBV5-1 to TRBJ2-3, with 7 bases fitting TRBD2. V shed 4 bases, J shed 1 base, and the junction held 3 bases outside the gene matches. There are 14 residues in the CDR3. Germline assignment: CDR1 SGHRS and CDR2 YFSETQ. CDR3 DNA: TGCGCCAGCAGCGCCAGCGGGGGCACAGATACGCAGTATTTT. This sequence encodes CASSASGGTDTQYF.

This clone was observed a few times. The V call is TRBV11-2, the J call TRBJ1-4; 8 bases fit TRBD1. V dropped 9 bases and J dropped 6; count of bases not matched to a gene: 9. This CDR3 is built from 14 residues. Germline assignment: CDR1 SGHAT and CDR2 FQNNGV. The CDR3 protein is CASSRGPSDEKLFF. As DNA, the CDR3 is TGTGCCAGTAGCAGGGGGCCATCAGATGAAAAACTGTTTTTT.

This sequence joins TRBV6-5 and TRBJ1-6; maybe TRBD1 (5 bases). V lost 6 bases to trimming and J lost 7 bases, with 13 bases between them. Germline CDR1 reads MNHEY; CDR2 reads SVGAGI. The CDR3 contains 14 residues. DNA for the CDR3: TGTGCCAGCAGCAAGACAGATTACAATTCACCCCTCCACTTT. The encoded protein is CASSKTDYNSPLHF.

A single count supports this clone. V is TRBV28 and J is TRBJ2-7; 7 bases align to TRBD2. The CDR3 is 15 residues long. Germline V gives CDR1 MDHEN, CDR2 SYDVKM. Trimming cost V 4 bases and J 0 bases; bases outside gene matches: 6. The CDR3 DNA is TGTGCCAGCAGTTGGGAGGGCTTTAGCTCCTACGAGCAGTACTTC. This encodes CASSWEGFSSYEQYF. The variable domain in full, with the rest retrieved from reference TRBV28 and TRBJ2-7, is DVKVTQSSRYLVKRTGEKVFLECVQDMDHENMFWYRQDPGLGLRLIYFSYDVKMKEKGDIPEGYSVSREKKERFSLILESASTNQTSMYLCASSWEGFSSYEQYFGPGTRLTVT.

The chain employs TRBV5-1 and TRBJ1-4; D is unresolved. CDR1 is SGHRS, CDR2 YFSETQ, per germline. The ends were cut back, 5 bases at V and 2 bases at J, with 13 bases in the middle. CDR3 length equals 15 residues. CDR3 nucleotides: TGCGCCAGCAGTTCTGGTGGGCGTACTAATGAAAAACTGTTTTTT. Residues: CASSSGGRTNEKLFF.

This clone has a handful of counts. The V gene is TRBV7-6, the J gene TRBJ1-2, with D hard to call. This CDR3 is 13 amino acids long. Germline lookup yields CDR1 SGHVS and CDR2 FNYEAQ. The V and J ends lost 2 bases and 4 bases respectively, with 8 bases between them. DNA for the CDR3: TGTGCCAGCAGCTTAAAGGAGGCCTATGGCTACACCTTC. Translation: CASSLKEAYGYTF.

This sequence joins TRBV7-2 and TRBJ2-3; 8 bases fit TRBD2. The CDR3 is 17 residues long. The V gene's germline CDR1 is SGHTA and CDR2 FQGNSA. V was clipped by 1 base and J by 1 base; unmatched bases: 7. CDR3 DNA: TGTGCCAGCAGCTTAGTCGCCGGGACTAGGGGCACAGATACGCAGTATTTT. As protein: CASSLVAGTRGTDTQYF.

The CDR3 spells CASSSRGTGTYEQYF. Written as DNA, the CDR3 is TGTGCCAGCAGCAGTCGGGGGACGGGGACCTACGAGCAGTACTTC. V gene TRBV6-5 combines with J gene TRBJ2-7; tentatively, D is TRBD2 (6 bases). This CDR3 has 15 amino acids. Trimming cost V 6 bases and J 2 bases, with 17 bases left between them. Germline V CDR1 and CDR2: MNHEY, SVGAGI.